A single sample is the source of the 20 T cell receptor beta chains below, sequenced in a study of blood T cell repertoires in COVID-19. Generated by immunoSEQ multiplex PCR, the TCRdb table keeps only in-frame clones and is missing some. This table has about 21,000 clones, approximately 83% appearing once. The sequenced sample was peripheral blood. All receptors derive from a man at least 80 years old with active or convalescent COVID-19.

The chain has TRBV27 and TRBJ2-6; TRBD2 aligns across 8 bases. Germline V CDR1 and CDR2: MNHEY, SMNVEV (reference sequence). This CDR3 is 19 amino acids long. V lost 6 bases, J lost 0 bases, and 13 bases stayed unmatched. CDR3 region: CASSSSGTRIVSGANVLTF. The CDR3, as DNA: TGTGCCAGCAGCTCCTCCGGGACTAGAATTGTCTCTGGGGCCAACGTCCTGACTTTC.

The V and J genes are TRBV5-1 and TRBJ1-1; the D is unclear. This CDR3 has 16 amino acids. V was clipped by 0 bases and J by 4 bases, with 16 bases between them. In germline, CDR1 is SGHRS, CDR2 YFSETQ. The CDR3 coding sequence is TGCGCCAGCAGCTTGGCGGGAACGCCCTTCGTCACTGAAGCTTTCTTT. This codes for CASSLAGTPFVTEAFF.

This clone was counted only a few times. This sequence joins TRBV28 and TRBJ2-7, with TRBD1 matching over 10 bases. The germline gives CDR1 MDHEN, CDR2 SYDVKM. J gave up 2 bases and V 5 bases, and 6 bases lay outside the gene matches. The CDR3 contains 15 residues. CDR3 loop: CASSRRGTGAYEQYF. CDR3 DNA: TGTGCCAGCAGTCGCCGTGGGACAGGGGCCTACGAGCAGTACTTC.

The gene calls are TRBV7-2 and TRBJ2-1, with 10 bases that match TRBD2. The CDR3 is made up of 17 amino acids. Germline lookup yields CDR1 SGHTA and CDR2 FQGNSA. V trimming: 3 bases; J trimming: 0 bases; junction bases outside the gene matches: 5. The CDR3 here is CASSLGLATYSYNEQFF. The CDR3 DNA sequence: TGTGCCAGCAGCTTGGGACTAGCGACCTACTCCTACAATGAGCAGTTCTTC.

This rearrangement joins TRBV7-3 to TRBJ2-2; D might be TRBD1 (5 bases). Germline V gives CDR1 SGHTA, CDR2 FQGTGA. The CDR3 loop spans 14 amino acids. Trimming took off 5 bases at V and 3 bases at J, with 10 bases between the two ends. CDR3 nucleotide sequence: TGTGCCAGCAGCCCCTTAGGGGACACCGGGGAGCTGTTTTTT. Translated: CASSPLGDTGELFF.

CDR3 DNA: TGCAGCGTGACCGGGACAGGGAATGAAAAACTGTTTTTT. The encoded protein is CSVTGTGNEKLFF. The chain links TRBV29-1 to TRBJ1-4; 9 bases match TRBD1. The CDR3 extends over 13 amino acids. The V gene end was trimmed by 6 bases and the J gene end by 5 bases; junction bases not matched to a gene: 4. Germline-derived CDR1 and CDR2 are SQVTM and ANQGSEA.

J is TRBJ2-7 and V is TRBV19, with TRBD1 matching 8 bases. The CDR3 sequence is 12 residues long. Germline CDR1 reads LNHDA; CDR2 reads SQIVND (reference sequence). Losses at the gene ends were 10 bases for V and 5 bases for J; bases not matched to a gene: 7. The CDR3 sequence: CATSDRVDEQYF. CDR3 nucleotides: TGTGCCACCTCGGACAGGGTAGACGAGCAGTACTTC.

The gene calls are TRBV3-1 (or the pseudogene TRBV3-2) and TRBJ2-1, with D possibly TRBD1 on 6 matching bases. V was trimmed by 9 bases and J by 3 bases, leaving 12 bases between them. Germline loops: CDR1 LGHDT, CDR2 YNNKEL (reference sequence). The CDR3 covers 13 residues. CDR3 nucleotide sequence: TGTGCCAGTAGGAGGACAGTCTACAATGAGCAGTTCTTC. It translates to CASRRTVYNEQFF.

The CDR3 is CASSTTGQSSGANVLTF. The DNA of the CDR3 is TGTGCCAGTAGTACAACTGGACAGAGCTCTGGGGCCAACGTCCTGACTTTC. V usage is TRBV19 and J usage is TRBJ2-6; the D gene is possibly TRBD1 (6 bases). Germline assignment: CDR1 LNHDA and CDR2 SQIVND (reference sequence). The CDR3 is made up of 17 amino acids. V was clipped by 4 bases and J by 0 bases, with 13 bases between them.

The V gene is TRBV24-1, the J gene TRBJ2-5, with 12 bases matching TRBD2. The CDR3 is 17 amino acids. Trimming at V came to 7 bases and at J to 5 bases, leaving 13 bases not matched to a gene. The germline CDR1 and CDR2 sequences are KGHDR and SFDVKD. CDR3 nucleotide sequence: TGTGCCACCAGCGGAACACTAGCGGGGGGCAGGGGGGAGACCCAGTACTTC. Translated: CATSGTLAGGRGETQYF.

The DNA for the CDR3 is TGTGCCAGTAGAAAACAGGGAGAGGTGGTCGGCTACACCTTC. Translation gives CASRKQGEVVGYTF. The V gene is TRBV19, the J gene TRBJ1-2, with D perhaps TRBD1 (6 bases). Germline values: CDR1 LNHDA, CDR2 SQIVND (reference sequence). The germline V and J ends were trimmed by 6 bases and 8 bases, with 19 bases remaining between them. The CDR3 extends over 14 amino acids.

This clone was counted only a few times. This chain links TRBV2 with TRBJ2-2; the D gene is possibly TRBD1 (6 bases). Trimming removed 4 bases at V and 7 bases at J, with 16 bases between. The germline V gene encodes CDR1 SNHLY and CDR2 FYNNEI. The CDR3 has 15 amino acids. The CDR3 region has the DNA TGTGCCAGCAGTGCAAGGACAGAAAGGGGCGGGGAGCTGTTTTTT. Protein: CASSARTERGGELFF.

The V call is TRBV6-2 or TRBV6-3, the J call TRBJ2-1; the match to TRBD2 covers 15 bases. CDR1 MNHEY and CDR2 SVGEGT come from the germline V gene. CDR3 length: 17 amino acids. J lost 8 bases, V lost 0 bases, and 5 bases had no gene match. The CDR3 here is CASSYSGTSGGLDEQFF. The CDR3 DNA reads as TGTGCCAGCAGTTACTCGGGGACTAGCGGGGGGCTCGATGAGCAGTTCTTC.

CDR3 amino acids: CASSPIVNEQFF. The CDR3, as DNA: TGTGCCAGCAGTCCTATAGTCAATGAGCAGTTCTTC. The rearrangement joins TRBV9 to TRBJ2-1; no firm D call. CDR1 is SGDLS, CDR2 YYNGEE, per germline. This CDR3 comprises 12 residues. The V end was cut by 5 bases, the J end by 6 bases, with 9 bases between.

CDR3 sequence: CASSFAFSDDNEQFF. The CDR3 DNA is TGTGCCAGCAGCTTTGCGTTTAGCGATGACAATGAGCAGTTCTTC. The chain joins TRBV7-2 to TRBJ2-1; D perhaps matches TRBD2 (5 bases). The CDR3 sequence is 15 residues long. V lost 3 bases and J 5 bases, leaving 14 bases between the germline ends. The germline V gene encodes CDR1 SGHTA and CDR2 FQGNSA.

The chain has TRBV25-1 and TRBJ2-1; D is possibly TRBD2 (7 bases). Germline CDR1 and CDR2: MGHDK and SYGVNS. V was pared by 8 bases and J by 7 bases, with 15 bases between. This CDR3 region has 13 residues. CDR3 bases: TGTGCCAGCCGGGGGGCGCATTTGAATGAGCAGTTCTTC. Residues: CASRGAHLNEQFF.

V gene TRBV3-1 (or the pseudogene TRBV3-2) combines with J gene TRBJ2-7, with a weak D call TRBD1 (5 bases). The germline V and J ends were trimmed by 0 bases and 7 bases, with 13 bases remaining between them. The CDR3 has 14 residues. Germline CDR1 reads LGHDT; CDR2 reads YNNKEL (reference sequence). CDR3 DNA: TGTGCCAGCAGCCAAGAAGGCAGGGCGCGGGAGCAGTACTTC. It codes for CASSQEGRAREQYF.

This chain links TRBV2 with TRBJ2-5; possible D gene TRBD2, 5 bases. CDR1 is SNHLY, CDR2 FYNNEI, per germline. This CDR3 spans 13 amino acids. V lost 7 bases to trimming and J lost 4 bases, with 13 bases between them. For the CDR3, the DNA is TGTGCCAGCACAACCCCGGGAAGAGAGACCCAGTACTTC. It yields the protein CASTTPGRETQYF.

This chain links TRBV6-4 with TRBJ1-2; 8 bases align to TRBD1. The CDR3 has 14 amino acids. J gave up 8 bases and V 3 bases, and 8 bases lay outside the gene matches. The germline V gene has CDR1 MRHNA and CDR2 SNTAGT. The CDR3 DNA follows: TGTGCCAGCAGTGAATCGGGACAGGCTAGAGGCTACACCTTC. Protein product: CASSESGQARGYTF.

This chain connects TRBV7-9 to TRBJ1-6; D gene unclear. The V gene's germline CDR1 is SEHNR and CDR2 FQNEAQ (reference sequence). CDR3 length equals 14 residues. Trimming removed 6 bases at V and 7 bases at J, with 13 bases between. CDR3 residues: CASSRDTRNSPLHF. DNA for the CDR3: TGTGCCAGCAGTCGAGACACCCGAAATTCACCCCTCCACTTT.